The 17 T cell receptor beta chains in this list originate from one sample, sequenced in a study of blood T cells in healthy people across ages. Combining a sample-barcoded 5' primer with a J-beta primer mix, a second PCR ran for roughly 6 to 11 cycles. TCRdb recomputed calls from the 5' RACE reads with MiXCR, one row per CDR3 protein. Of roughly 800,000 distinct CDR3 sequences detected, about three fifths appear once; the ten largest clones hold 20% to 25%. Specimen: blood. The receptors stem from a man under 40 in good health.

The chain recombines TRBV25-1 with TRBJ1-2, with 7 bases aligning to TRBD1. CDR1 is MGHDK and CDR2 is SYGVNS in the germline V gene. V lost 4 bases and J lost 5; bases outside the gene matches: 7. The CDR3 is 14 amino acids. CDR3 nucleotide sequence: TGTGCCAGCAGTGGACAGGGCGGCCCTTATGGCTACACCTTC. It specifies CASSGQGGPYGYTF.

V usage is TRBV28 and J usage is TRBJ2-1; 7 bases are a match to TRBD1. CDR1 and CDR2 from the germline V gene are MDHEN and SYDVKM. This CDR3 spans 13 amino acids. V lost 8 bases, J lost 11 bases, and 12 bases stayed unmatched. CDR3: CASLTQGDTKQFF. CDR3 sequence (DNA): TGTGCCAGCCTCACTCAGGGGGACACGAAGCAGTTCTTC.

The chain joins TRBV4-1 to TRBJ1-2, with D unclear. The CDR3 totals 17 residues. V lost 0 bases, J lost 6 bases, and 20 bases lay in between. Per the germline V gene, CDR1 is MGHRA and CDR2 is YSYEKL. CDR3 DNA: TGCGCCAGCAGCCAAGATTGGGGAATACTTACGAGCGATGGCTACACCTTC. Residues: CASSQDWGILTSDGYTF.

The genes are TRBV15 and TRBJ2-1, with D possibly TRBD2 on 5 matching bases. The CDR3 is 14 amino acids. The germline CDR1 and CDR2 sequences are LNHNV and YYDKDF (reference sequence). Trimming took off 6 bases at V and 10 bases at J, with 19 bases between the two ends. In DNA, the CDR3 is TGTGCCACCAGAGCCGACTATGCGAACGGGGAGCAGTTCTTC. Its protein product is CATRADYANGEQFF.

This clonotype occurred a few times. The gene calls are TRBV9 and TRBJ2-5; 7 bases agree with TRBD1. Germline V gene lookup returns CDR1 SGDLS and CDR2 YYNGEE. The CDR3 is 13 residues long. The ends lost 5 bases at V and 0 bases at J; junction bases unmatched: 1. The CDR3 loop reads CASSTGDQETQYF. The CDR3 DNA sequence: TGTGCCAGCAGTACAGGGGACCAAGAGACCCAGTACTTC.

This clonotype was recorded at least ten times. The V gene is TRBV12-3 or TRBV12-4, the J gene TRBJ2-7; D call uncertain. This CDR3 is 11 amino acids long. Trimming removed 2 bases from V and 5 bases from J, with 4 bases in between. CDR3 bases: TGTGCCAGCAGTTTAAGGGACGAGCAGTACTTC. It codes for CASSLRDEQYF.

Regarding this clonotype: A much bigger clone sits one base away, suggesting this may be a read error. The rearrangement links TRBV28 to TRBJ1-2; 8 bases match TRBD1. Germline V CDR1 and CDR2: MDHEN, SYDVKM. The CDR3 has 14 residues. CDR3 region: CASRPGQVVYSYTF. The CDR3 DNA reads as TGTGCCAGCAGACCGGGACAGGTGGTCTATAGCTACACCTTC.

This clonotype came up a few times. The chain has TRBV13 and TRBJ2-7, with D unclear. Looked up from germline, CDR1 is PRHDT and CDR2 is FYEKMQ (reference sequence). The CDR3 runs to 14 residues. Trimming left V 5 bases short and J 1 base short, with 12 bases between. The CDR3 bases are TGTGCCAGCAGCAGACACTATTCTTCCTACGAGCAGTACTTC. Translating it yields CASSRHYSSYEQYF.

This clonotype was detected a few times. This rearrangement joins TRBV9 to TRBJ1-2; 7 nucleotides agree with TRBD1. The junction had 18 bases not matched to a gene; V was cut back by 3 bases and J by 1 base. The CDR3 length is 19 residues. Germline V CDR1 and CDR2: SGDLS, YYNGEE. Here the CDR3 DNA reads TGTGCCAGCAGCGGAGTGGGAGAAGGGGGACAGTATCTTAACTATGGCTACACCTTC. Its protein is CASSGVGEGGQYLNYGYTF.

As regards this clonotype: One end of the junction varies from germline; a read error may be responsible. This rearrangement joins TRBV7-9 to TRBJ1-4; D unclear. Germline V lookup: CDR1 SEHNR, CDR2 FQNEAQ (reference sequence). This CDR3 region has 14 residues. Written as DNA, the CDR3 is TGTGCCAGCAGCCTAAGCAAAAGCAATGAAGAACTGTTTTTT. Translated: CASSLSKSNEELFF.

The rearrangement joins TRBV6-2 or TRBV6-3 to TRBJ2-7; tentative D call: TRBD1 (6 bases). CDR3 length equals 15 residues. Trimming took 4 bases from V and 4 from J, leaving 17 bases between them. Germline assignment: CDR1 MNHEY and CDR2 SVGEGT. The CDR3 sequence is CASSSSQGYMYEQYF. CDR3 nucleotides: TGTGCCAGCAGTTCCTCACAGGGATACATGTACGAGCAGTACTTC.

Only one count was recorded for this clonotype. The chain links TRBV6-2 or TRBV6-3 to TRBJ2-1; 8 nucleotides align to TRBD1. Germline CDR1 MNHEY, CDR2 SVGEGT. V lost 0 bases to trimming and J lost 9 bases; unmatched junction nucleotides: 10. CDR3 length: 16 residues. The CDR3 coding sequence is TGTGCCAGCAGTTACTCAGGGACAGGATCCAACTGTGAGCAGTTCTTC. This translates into CASSYSGTGSNCEQFF.

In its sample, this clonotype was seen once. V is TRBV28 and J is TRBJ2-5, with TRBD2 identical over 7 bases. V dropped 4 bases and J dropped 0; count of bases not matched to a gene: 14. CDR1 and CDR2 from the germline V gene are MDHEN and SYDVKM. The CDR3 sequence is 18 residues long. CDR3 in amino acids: CASSSPPEAGPYQETQYF. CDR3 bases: TGTGCCAGCAGTTCCCCCCCGGAAGCGGGGCCGTACCAAGAGACCCAGTACTTC.

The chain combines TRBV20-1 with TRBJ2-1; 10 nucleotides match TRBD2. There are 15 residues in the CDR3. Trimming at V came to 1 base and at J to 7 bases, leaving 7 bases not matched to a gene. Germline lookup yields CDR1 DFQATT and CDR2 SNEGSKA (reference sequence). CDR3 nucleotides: TGCAGTGCTAGAGGCTCTAGCGGGGGAAGGAATGAGCAGTTCTTC. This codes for CSARGSSGGRNEQFF.

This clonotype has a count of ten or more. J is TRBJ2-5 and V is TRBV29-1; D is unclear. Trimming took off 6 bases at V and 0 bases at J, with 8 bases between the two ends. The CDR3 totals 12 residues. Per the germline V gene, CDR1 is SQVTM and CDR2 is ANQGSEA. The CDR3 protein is CSVKADQETQYF. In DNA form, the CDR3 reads TGCAGCGTAAAGGCAGACCAAGAGACCCAGTACTTC.

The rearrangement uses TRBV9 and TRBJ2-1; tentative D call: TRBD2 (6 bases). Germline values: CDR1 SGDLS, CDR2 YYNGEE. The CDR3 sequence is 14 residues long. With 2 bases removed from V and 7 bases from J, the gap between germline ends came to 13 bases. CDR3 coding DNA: TGTGCCAGCAGCGTCGCGGGGCCATGGAATGAGCAGTTCTTC. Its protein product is CASSVAGPWNEQFF.

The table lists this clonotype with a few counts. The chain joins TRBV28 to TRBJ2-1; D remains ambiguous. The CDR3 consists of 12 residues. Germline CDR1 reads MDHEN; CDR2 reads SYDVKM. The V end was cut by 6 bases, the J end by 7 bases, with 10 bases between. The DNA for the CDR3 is TGTGCCAGCAGCTCCAACTCGAATGAGCAGTTCTTC. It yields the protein CASSSNSNEQFF. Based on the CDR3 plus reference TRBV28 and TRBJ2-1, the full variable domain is DVKVTQSSRYLVKRTGEKVFLECVQDMDHENMFWYRQDPGLGLRLIYFSYDVKMKEKGDIPEGYSVSREKKERFSLILESASTNQTSMYLCASSSNSNEQFFGPGTRLTVL.